This T cell receptor (delta chain) was sequenced in a study of γδ T cells in repeated Plasmodium falciparum infection. The germline CDR1 and CDR2 sequences are TSWWSYY and QGS. The CDR3 is 17 residues long. TCRdb re-processed the multiplex PCR reads using CATT. This sample has tens of thousands of delta-chain clones, with roughly 1.8% found just once. Gammadelta T cells were flow-sorted from PBMC into Vgamma9/Vdelta2+ and Vdelta2-negative populations for bulk analysis. This clone was found many times. This probably arose from a read error, given a far larger clone one base away. The sample has other DNA sequences that encode this CDR3 too.

Sequencing input: gamma-delta T cells from blood. The chain combines TRDV1 with TRDJ1; TRDD3 is a possible D gene (5 bases). The origin of this receptor is a pool of human donors (malaria-infected and uninfected, not separated). For the CDR3, the DNA is TGCGCTCTTGGGGAGACATACTTGGGGACGGCCACCGATAAACTCATCTTT. It specifies CALGETYLGTATDKLIF.